The T cell receptor beta chain described here comes from a study of T cell repertoires in cytomegalovirus infection. Study overall: HLA-B-restricted CMV epitopes that are well studied, plus recently identified HLA-C-restricted ones, were used by the study. Indicated by public TCR beta signatures were CMV infection and matching HLA type.

MiXCR, applied by TCRdb to the reads, yields one record per CDR3 protein. The sample yields around 430,000 distinct CDR3 sequences, about 44% seen once. Germline CDR1 and CDR2: SGHTA and FQGNSA. V dropped 4 bases and J dropped 4 bases, with 8 bases sitting between them. CDR3 length: 12 residues. Findings and caveats of the study: The cumulative frequency of public TCR beta families identified carriers of CMV plus the relevant HLA. HLA-C-restricted, CMV-specific TCR beta clonotypes were dominant ex vivo.

This clonotype was seen a few times. Its target is unknown. The source of this sequence is a human donor in good health (CMV status not recorded). Some clones in this sample may be carry-over from other donors' samples. The chain carries TRBV7-2 and TRBJ2-7; the D gene is possibly TRBD2 (5 bases). This sample comprised cultured PBMCs, obtained from culture after CMV antigen stimulation. The CDR3, as DNA: TGTGCCAGCAGCTCGGACTTGTACGAGCAGTACTTC. It translates to CASSSDLYEQYF.